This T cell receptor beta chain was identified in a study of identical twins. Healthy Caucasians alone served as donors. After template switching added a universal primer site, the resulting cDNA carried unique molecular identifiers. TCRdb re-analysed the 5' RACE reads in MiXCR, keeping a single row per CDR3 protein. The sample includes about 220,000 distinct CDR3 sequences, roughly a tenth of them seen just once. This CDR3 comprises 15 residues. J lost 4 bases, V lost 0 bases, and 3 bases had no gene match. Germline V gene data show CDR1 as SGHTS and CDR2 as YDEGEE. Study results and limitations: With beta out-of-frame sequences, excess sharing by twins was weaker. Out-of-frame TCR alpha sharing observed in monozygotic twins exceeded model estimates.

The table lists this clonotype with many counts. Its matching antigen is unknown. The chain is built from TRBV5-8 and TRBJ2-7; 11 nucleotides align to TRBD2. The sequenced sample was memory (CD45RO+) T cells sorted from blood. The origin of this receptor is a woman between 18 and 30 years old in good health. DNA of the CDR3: TGTGCCAGCAGCTTGGCGACTAGCGGGACTTACGAGCAGTACTTC. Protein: CASSLATSGTYEQYF. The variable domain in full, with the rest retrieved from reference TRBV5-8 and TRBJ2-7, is EAGVTQSPTHLIKTRGQQATLRCSPISGHTSVYWYQQALGLGLQFLLWYDEGEERNRGNFPPRFSGRQFPNYSSELNVNALELEDSALYLCASSLATSGTYEQYFGPGTRLTVT.